This TCR beta chain stems from a study of shared clonotypes between healthy human individuals. From germline, CDR1 is SGHTA and CDR2 FQGNSA. V dropped 5 bases and J dropped 5 bases, with 15 bases sitting between them. The CDR3 consists of 14 residues. Clones were sequenced by immunoSEQ multiplex PCR, and TCRdb holds only the in-frame ones, with some missing. This table holds approximately 980,000 clones, 76% found once. The sequence came from a man between 18 and 35 years old in good health. What was sequenced was memory CD4+ T cells sorted from blood. Subset defined: CD45RA-negative fraction. V is TRBV7-2 and J is TRBJ2-5; D is tentatively TRBD1 or TRBD2 (5 bases each). The CDR3 here is CASSPPGPEETQYF. CDR3 coding DNA: TGTGCCAGCAGCCCACCGGGGCCTGAGGAGACCCAGTACTTC.